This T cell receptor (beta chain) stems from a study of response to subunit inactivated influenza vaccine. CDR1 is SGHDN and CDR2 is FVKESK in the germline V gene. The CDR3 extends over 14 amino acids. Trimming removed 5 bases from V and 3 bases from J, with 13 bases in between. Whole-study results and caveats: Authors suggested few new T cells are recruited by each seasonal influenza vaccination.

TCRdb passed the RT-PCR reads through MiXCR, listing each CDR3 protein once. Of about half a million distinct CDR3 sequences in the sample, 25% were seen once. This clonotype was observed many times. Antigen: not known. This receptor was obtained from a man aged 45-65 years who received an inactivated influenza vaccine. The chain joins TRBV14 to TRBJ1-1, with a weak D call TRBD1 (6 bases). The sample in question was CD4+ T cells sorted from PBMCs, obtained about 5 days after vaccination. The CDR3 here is CASSVQGRYTEAFF. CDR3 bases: TGTGCCAGCAGCGTCCAGGGGAGATACACTGAAGCTTTCTTT. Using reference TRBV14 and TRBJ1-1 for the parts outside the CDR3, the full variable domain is EAGVTQFPSHSVIEKGQTVTLRCDPISGHDNLYWYRRVMGKEIKFLLHFVKESKQDESGMPNNRFLAERTGGTYSTLKVQPAELEDSGVYFCASSVQGRYTEAFFGQGTRLTVV.